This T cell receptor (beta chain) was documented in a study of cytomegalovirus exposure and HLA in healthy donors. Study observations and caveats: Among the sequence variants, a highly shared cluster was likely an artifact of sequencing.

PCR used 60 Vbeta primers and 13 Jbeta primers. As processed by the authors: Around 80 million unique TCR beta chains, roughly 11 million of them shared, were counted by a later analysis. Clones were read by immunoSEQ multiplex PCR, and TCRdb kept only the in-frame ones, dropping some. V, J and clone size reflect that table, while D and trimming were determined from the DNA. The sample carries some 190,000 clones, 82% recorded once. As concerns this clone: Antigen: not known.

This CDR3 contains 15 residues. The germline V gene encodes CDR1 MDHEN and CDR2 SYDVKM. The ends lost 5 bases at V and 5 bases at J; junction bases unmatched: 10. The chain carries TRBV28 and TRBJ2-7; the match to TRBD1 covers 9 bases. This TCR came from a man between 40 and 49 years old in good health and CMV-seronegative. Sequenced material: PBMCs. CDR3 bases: TGTGCCAGCAGTACTCCCGGGACAGGGTTCCACGAGCAGTACTTC. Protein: CASSTPGTGFHEQYF.